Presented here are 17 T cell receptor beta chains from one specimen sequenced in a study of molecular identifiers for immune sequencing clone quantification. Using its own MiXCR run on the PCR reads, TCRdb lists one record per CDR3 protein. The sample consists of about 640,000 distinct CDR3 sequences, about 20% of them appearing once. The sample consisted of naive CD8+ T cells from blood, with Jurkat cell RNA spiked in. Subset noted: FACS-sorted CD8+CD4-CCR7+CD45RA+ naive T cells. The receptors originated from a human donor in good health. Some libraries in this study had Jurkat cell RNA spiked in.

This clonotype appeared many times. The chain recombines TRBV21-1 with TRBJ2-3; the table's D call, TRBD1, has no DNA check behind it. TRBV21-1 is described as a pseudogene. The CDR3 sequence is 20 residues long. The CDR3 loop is CASSTEDRAGPLGGTDTQYF. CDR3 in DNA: TGTGCCAGCAGCACAGAGGACAGGGCTGGGCCTCTCGGGGGCACAGATACGCAGTATTTT.

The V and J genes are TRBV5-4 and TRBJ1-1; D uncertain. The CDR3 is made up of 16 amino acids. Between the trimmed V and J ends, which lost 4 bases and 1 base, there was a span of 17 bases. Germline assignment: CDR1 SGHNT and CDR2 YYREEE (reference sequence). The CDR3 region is CASSIPNADPNTEAFF. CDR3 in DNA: TGTGCCAGCAGCATCCCAAACGCGGACCCGAACACTGAAGCTTTCTTT.

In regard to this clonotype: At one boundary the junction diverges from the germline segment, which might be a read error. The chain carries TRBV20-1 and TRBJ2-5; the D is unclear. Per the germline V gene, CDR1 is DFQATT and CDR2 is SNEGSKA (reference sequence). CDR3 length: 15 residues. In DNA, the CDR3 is TGCAGTGTTAGAGATGTGACTCCGGGTTTTGAGACCCAGTACTTC. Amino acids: CSVRDVTPGFETQYF.

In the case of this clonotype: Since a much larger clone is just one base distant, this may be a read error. CDR3 sequence (DNA): TGTGCCAGCAGCTCCGAGAACCACAATGAGCAGTTCTTC. Residues: CASSSENHNEQFF. This sequence joins TRBV9 and TRBJ2-1; unclear D gene. CDR3 length: 13 residues. Trimming took 4 bases from V and 5 from J, leaving 10 bases between them. From germline, CDR1 is SGDLS and CDR2 YYNGEE.

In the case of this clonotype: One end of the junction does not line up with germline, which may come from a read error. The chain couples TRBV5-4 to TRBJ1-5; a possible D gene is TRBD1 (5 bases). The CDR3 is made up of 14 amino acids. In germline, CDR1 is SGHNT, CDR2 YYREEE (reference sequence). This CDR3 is CAGSLRQSNQPQHF. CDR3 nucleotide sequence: TGTGCCGGCAGCTTGAGACAGTCCAATCAGCCCCAGCATTTT.

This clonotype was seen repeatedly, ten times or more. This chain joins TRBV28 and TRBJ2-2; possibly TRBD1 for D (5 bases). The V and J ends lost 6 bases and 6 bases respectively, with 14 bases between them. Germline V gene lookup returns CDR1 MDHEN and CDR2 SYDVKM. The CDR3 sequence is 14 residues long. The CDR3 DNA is TGTGCCAGCAGGTCAGGGTTTTTAGCCGGGGAGCTGTTTTTT. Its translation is CASRSGFLAGELFF.

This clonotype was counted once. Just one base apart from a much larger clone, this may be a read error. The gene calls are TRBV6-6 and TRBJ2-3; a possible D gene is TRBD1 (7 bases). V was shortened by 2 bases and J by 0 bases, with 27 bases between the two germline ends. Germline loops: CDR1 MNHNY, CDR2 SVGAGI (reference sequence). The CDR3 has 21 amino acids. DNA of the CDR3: TGTGCCAGCAGTTACACTTCAGTACCTAGCAGGGGGGCTTATAGCACAGATACGCAGTATTTT. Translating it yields CASSYTSVPSRGAYSTDTQYF.

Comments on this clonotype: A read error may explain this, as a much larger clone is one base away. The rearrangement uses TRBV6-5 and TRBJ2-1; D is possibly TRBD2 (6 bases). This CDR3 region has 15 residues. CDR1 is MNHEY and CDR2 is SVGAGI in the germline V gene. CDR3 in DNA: TGTGTCAGCAGTTACTCGGGGGAGAGGGCGGATGAGCAGTTCTTC. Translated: CVSSYSGERADEQFF.

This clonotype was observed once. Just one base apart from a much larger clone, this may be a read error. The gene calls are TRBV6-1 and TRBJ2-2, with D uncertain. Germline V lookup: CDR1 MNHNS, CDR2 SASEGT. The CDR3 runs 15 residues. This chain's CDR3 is CASGEDAANTGELFF. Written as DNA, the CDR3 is TGTGCCAGCGGTGAGGATGCAGCGAACACCGGGGAGCTGTTTTTT.

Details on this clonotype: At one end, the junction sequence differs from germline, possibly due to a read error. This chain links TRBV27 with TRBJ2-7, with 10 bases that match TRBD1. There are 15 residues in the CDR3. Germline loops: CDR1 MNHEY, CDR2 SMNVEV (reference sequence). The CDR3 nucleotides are TGTGCCAGCAGAGACGACAGGGGGCTTGTATACGATCAGTACTTC. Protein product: CASRDDRGLVYDQYF.

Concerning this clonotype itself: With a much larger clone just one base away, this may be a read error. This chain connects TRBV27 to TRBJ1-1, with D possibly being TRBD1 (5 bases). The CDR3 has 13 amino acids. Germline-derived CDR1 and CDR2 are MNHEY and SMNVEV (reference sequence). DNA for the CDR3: TGTGCCGGCAGTCTAGGACATTTCACTGAAGCTTTCTTT. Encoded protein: CAGSLGHFTEAFF.

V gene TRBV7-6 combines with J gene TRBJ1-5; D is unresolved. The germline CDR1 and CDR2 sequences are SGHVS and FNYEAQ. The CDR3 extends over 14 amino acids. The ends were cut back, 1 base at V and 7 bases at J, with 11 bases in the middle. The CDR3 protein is CASSLDETQQPQHF. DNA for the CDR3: TGTGCCAGCAGCTTAGATGAGACGCAACAGCCCCAGCATTTT. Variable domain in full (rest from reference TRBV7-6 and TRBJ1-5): GAGVSQSPRYKVTKRGQDVALRCDPISGHVSLYWYRQALGQGPEFLTYFNYEAQQDKSGLPNDRFSAERPEGSISTLTIQRTEQRDSAMYRCASSLDETQQPQHFGDGTRLSIL.

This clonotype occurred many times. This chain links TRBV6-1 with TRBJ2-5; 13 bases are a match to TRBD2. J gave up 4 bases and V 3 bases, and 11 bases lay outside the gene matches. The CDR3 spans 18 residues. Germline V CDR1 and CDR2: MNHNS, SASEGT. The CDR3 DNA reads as TGTGCCAGCAGTGATCCGGGACTAGCGGGATTAAGGGGAGAGACCCAGTACTTC. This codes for CASSDPGLAGLRGETQYF.

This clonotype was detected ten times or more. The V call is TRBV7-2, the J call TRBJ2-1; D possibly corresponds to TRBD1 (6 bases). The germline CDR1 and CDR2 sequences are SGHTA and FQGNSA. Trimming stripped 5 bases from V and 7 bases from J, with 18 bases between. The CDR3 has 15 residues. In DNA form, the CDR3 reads TGTGCCAGCAGCCGCGCAGGGGACCCCCATAATGAGCAGTTCTTC. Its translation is CASSRAGDPHNEQFF.

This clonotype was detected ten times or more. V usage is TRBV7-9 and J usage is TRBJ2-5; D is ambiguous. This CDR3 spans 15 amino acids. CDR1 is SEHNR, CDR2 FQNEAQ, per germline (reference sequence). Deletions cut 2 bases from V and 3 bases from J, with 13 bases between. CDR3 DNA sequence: TGTGCCAGCAGCTTACCTCACGGGCAAAAAGAGACCCAGTACTTC. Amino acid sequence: CASSLPHGQKETQYF.

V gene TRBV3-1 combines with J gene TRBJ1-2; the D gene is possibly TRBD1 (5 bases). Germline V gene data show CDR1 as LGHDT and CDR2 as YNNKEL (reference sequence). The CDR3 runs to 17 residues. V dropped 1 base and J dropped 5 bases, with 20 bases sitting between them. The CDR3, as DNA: TGTGCCAGCAGCCAAGCGATGGGTCGACAGTTTTGGTATGGCTACACCTTC. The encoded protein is CASSQAMGRQFWYGYTF.

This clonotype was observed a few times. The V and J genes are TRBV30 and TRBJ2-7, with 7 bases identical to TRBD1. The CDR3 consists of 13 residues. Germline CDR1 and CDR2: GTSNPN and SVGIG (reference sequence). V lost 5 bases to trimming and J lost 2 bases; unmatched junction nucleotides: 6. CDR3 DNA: TGTGCCTGGGAGGGACAGCCGACCTACGAGCAGTACTTC. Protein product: CAWEGQPTYEQYF.